This T cell receptor (beta chain) stems from a study of blood T cell repertoires in COVID-19. Study-wide context: Samples taken during acute and convalescent COVID-19 were collected in the United States, Italy and Spain. Sources were T cells, B-cell-depleted T cells, or PBMCs; the material itself was cDNA or gDNA.

Repertoires were generated with immunoSEQ multiplex PCR, while TCRdb's copy carries only in-frame clones and drops some. The sample lists 75,000 to 90,000 clones; around 86% were seen once. This CDR3 spans 13 amino acids. CDR1 is WNHNN and CDR2 is SYGVQD in the germline V gene (reference sequence). V was trimmed by 3 bases and J by 8 bases, leaving 13 bases between them. This chain links TRBV10-1 with TRBJ1-2; D is perhaps TRBD1 (5 bases). Sequencing input: peripheral blood. The sequence derives from a man older than 75 with active or convalescent COVID-19. The CDR3, as DNA: TGCGCCAGCAGTGAAATCGGGGGATACGGCTACACCTTC. Translating it yields CASSEIGGYGYTF.